One and the same sample provided the 21 T cell receptor beta chains below, sequenced in a study of T cells after yellow fever vaccination. Each CDR3 protein is one row after TCRdb ran MiXCR on the 5' RACE reads. The sample lists 500,000 to 650,000 distinct CDR3 sequences, about a sixth occurring once. The sample was PBMCs, taken around 5 days after the first yellow fever vaccination. The receptors stem from a man between 18 and 35 years old who received the YFV17D yellow fever vaccine.

V gene TRBV7-8 combines with J gene TRBJ2-7; the D call may be TRBD1 or TRBD2 (5 bases each). CDR3 length: 16 amino acids. The germline CDR1 and CDR2 sequences are SGHVS and FQNEAQ. Trimming removed 5 bases from V and 3 bases from J, with 20 bases in between. CDR3 amino acids: CASSTGGEGRYYEQYF. The CDR3 DNA is TGTGCCAGCAGCACTGGGGGTGAGGGACGATACTACGAGCAGTACTTC. The full variable domain, in which reference TRBV7-8 and TRBJ2-7 provide the parts outside the CDR3, is GAGVSQSPRYKVAKRGQDVALRCDPISGHVSLFWYQQALGQGPEFLTYFQNEAQLDKSGLPSDRFFAERPEGSVSTLKIQRTQQEDSAVYLCASSTGGEGRYYEQYFGPGTRLTVT.

This clonotype was observed a few times. The chain has TRBV12-3 or TRBV12-4 and TRBJ2-5; D call uncertain. This CDR3 spans 17 amino acids. V lost 6 bases and J 5 bases, leaving 25 bases between the germline ends. CDR3 nucleotide sequence: TGTGCCAGCAGGGCCCCCCCCCTAAGACCCTTGTCGGAGACCCAGTACTTC. It yields the protein CASRAPPLRPLSETQYF.

The chain couples TRBV4-1 to TRBJ2-2; D may correspond to TRBD1 or TRBD2 (6 bases each). Germline V gene lookup returns CDR1 MGHRA and CDR2 YSYEKL. The CDR3 spans 17 residues. V was clipped by 0 bases and J by 4 bases, with 15 bases between them. The CDR3 nucleotides are TGCGCCAGCAGCCAAGATGGCCGGGGGCCGGGCACCGGGGAGCTGTTTTTT. This codes for CASSQDGRGPGTGELFF.

V and J are TRBV12-3 or TRBV12-4 and TRBJ2-5; a weak D match, TRBD1 (6 bases). CDR3 length: 15 residues. The V and J ends lost 3 bases and 4 bases respectively, with 15 bases between them. The CDR3 sequence: CASSLENRVAETQYF. CDR3 in DNA: TGTGCCAGCAGTTTGGAGAACAGGGTGGCAGAGACCCAGTACTTC.

The rearrangement links TRBV5-6 to TRBJ1-6; D uncertain. The CDR3 sequence is 15 residues long. Trimming took 4 bases from V and 5 from J, leaving 13 bases between them. Germline V gene data show CDR1 as SGHDT and CDR2 as YYEEEE. This CDR3 reads CASSLLQVHNSPLHF. CDR3 bases: TGTGCCAGCAGCCTTCTCCAGGTACATAATTCACCCCTCCACTTT.

This clonotype was counted once. This chain uses TRBV4-3 with TRBJ2-1; D remains ambiguous. The V gene lost 0 bases and the J gene lost 3 bases, with 9 bases spanning the gap. Per the germline V gene, CDR1 is LGHNA and CDR2 is YSLEER. The CDR3 length is 15 residues. CDR3 sequence: CASSQDRAFYNEQFF. CDR3 DNA: TGCGCCAGCAGCCAAGATCGGGCTTTCTACAATGAGCAGTTCTTC.

This clonotype was seen a handful of times. The V and J genes are TRBV14 and TRBJ1-6, with 7 bases matching TRBD1. CDR1 SGHDN and CDR2 FVKESK come from the germline V gene. Trimming cost V 2 bases and J 7 bases; bases outside gene matches: 8. The CDR3 spans 16 residues. The CDR3 bases are TGTGCCAGCAGCCAAACAGGGCAGGGGGTGAATTCACCCCTCCACTTT. It yields the protein CASSQTGQGVNSPLHF.

This sequence joins TRBV5-4 and TRBJ2-3; 10 positions agree with TRBD1. J was trimmed by 7 bases and V by 4 bases; bases with no gene match: 3. Per the germline V gene, CDR1 is SGHNT and CDR2 is YYREEE (reference sequence). The CDR3 runs to 13 residues. The CDR3 DNA reads TGTGCCAGCAGCGACAGGGGGCTAAATACGCAGTATTTT. Residues: CASSDRGLNTQYF. Variable domain in full (rest from reference TRBV5-4 and TRBJ2-3): ETGVTQSPTHLIKTRGQQVTLRCSSQSGHNTVSWYQQALGQGPQFIFQYYREEENGRGNFPPRFSGLQFPNYSSELNVNALELDDSALYLCASSDRGLNTQYFGPGTRLTVL.

This clonotype appeared a few times. The chain couples TRBV4-2 to TRBJ2-1; 7 nucleotides match TRBD2. Germline CDR1 and CDR2: LGHNA and YNFKEQ. This CDR3 is 14 amino acids long. Unmatched junction bases numbered 8, after V lost 6 bases and J lost 6 bases. The CDR3 nucleotides are TGTGCCAGCAGACGAACGACTAGCTTCAATGAGCAGTTCTTC. Translated: CASRRTTSFNEQFF.

There are a few counts of this clonotype. CDR3 nucleotide sequence: TGTGCCAGCCACGCTGGCTCCTACGAGCAGTACGTC. This gives the protein CASHAGSYEQYV. The V call is TRBV2, the J call TRBJ2-7; D not resolved. Trimming shortened V by 8 bases and J by 0 bases, and 8 bases separated the two germline ends. The CDR3 has 12 residues. Looked up from germline, CDR1 is SNHLY and CDR2 is FYNNEI.

The chain carries TRBV28 and TRBJ2-7; D ambiguous. CDR3 length: 13 amino acids. The V gene lost 1 base and the J gene lost 6 bases, with 10 bases spanning the gap. The germline V gene encodes CDR1 MDHEN and CDR2 SYDVKM. CDR3 nucleotide sequence: TGTGCCAGCAGTTTATCCGAAAGAGGCGAGCAGTACGTC. It codes for CASSLSERGEQYV.

V and J are TRBV7-2 and TRBJ2-7; no clear D gene. The CDR3 is 16 residues long. Trimming stripped 1 base from V and 0 bases from J, with 13 bases between. Germline-derived CDR1 and CDR2 are SGHTA and FQGNSA. The CDR3 reads CASSLGFTSSSYEQYV. The CDR3 DNA reads as TGTGCCAGCAGCTTAGGGTTCACTTCCAGCTCCTACGAGCAGTACGTC.

The rearrangement uses TRBV10-2 and TRBJ1-6; D unclear. This CDR3 has 15 amino acids. In germline, CDR1 is WSHSY, CDR2 SAAADI. Trimming removed 2 bases at V and 0 bases at J, with 5 bases between. CDR3 bases: TGCGCCAGCAGTGAGCGGGGCTCCTATAATTCACCCCTCCACTTT. Its translation: CASSERGSYNSPLHF.

The CDR3 sequence is CASSLWFADNEQFF. CDR3 nucleotide sequence: TGTGCCAGCAGCTTGTGGTTTGCGGACAATGAGCAGTTCTTC. The chain is built from TRBV5-6 and TRBJ2-1; no clear D gene. Germline CDR1 and CDR2: SGHDT and YYEEEE. This CDR3 region has 14 residues. Deletions cut 1 base from V and 5 bases from J, with 10 bases between.

The chain is built from TRBV12-3 or TRBV12-4 and TRBJ2-3; D might be TRBD1 or TRBD2, each matching 5 bases. The CDR3 is made up of 16 amino acids. V gave up 5 bases and J gave up 2 bases, with 17 bases separating them. The DNA for the CDR3 is TGTGCCAGCAGTCTCCAGGTCGGGGCGATCACAGATACGCAGTATTTT. As protein: CASSLQVGAITDTQYF.

The chain uses TRBV7-8 and TRBJ2-5, with a weak D call TRBD1 (6 bases). Per germline, CDR1 SGHVS and CDR2 FQNEAQ. The CDR3 is 14 residues long. V was trimmed by 1 base and J by 4 bases, leaving 10 bases between them. The CDR3, as DNA: TGTGCCAGCAGCTTAGGGGTGGGGGCAGAGACCCAGTACTTC. Translating it yields CASSLGVGAETQYF.

The rearrangement joins TRBV24-1 to TRBJ2-2; the D gene could be TRBD1 or TRBD2 (5 bases each). In germline, CDR1 is KGHDR, CDR2 SFDVKD. This CDR3 is built from 16 residues. Trimming left V 2 bases short and J 0 bases short, with 9 bases between. The DNA of the CDR3 is TGTGCCACCAGTGATTCCCGGGGCACGAACACCGGGGAGCTGTTTTTT. It is translated as CATSDSRGTNTGELFF.

This clonotype came up a few times. CDR3 DNA: TGTGCCACCAGTGTTGGGGCAGAATACACCGGGGAGCTGTTTTTT. It yields the protein CATSVGAEYTGELFF. J is TRBJ2-2 and V is TRBV24-1; tentative D call: TRBD1 (5 bases). The CDR3 has 15 residues. Trimming took 5 bases from V and 3 from J, leaving 12 bases between them. Germline V gene sequence: CDR1 KGHDR, CDR2 SFDVKD.

This chain uses TRBV19 with TRBJ2-4; maybe TRBD2 (6 bases). The germline V and J ends were trimmed by 0 bases and 7 bases, with 19 bases remaining between them. This CDR3 comprises 17 residues. The germline CDR1 and CDR2 sequences are LNHDA and SQIVND (reference sequence). For the CDR3, the DNA is TGTGCCAGTAGTATAGATGGGAGGCGATACTCGGGGAACATTCAGTACTTC. Its translation: CASSIDGRRYSGNIQYF.

The chain uses TRBV6-2 or TRBV6-3 and TRBJ2-5; D is possibly TRBD2 (5 bases). The CDR3 runs to 13 residues. Germline loops: CDR1 MNHEY, CDR2 SVGEGT. Trimming left V 7 bases short and J 1 base short, with 10 bases between. Here the CDR3 DNA reads TGTGCCAGCAAGTTAGGACTCCAAGAGACCCAGTACTTC. It translates to CASKLGLQETQYF.

This clonotype has a handful of counts. The rearrangement links TRBV7-2 to TRBJ2-5; D is uncertain. Germline assignment: CDR1 SGHTA and CDR2 FQGNSA. There are 14 residues in the CDR3. Deletions cut 6 bases from V and 5 bases from J, with 16 bases between. The CDR3 loop is CASSYQKGSETQYF. As DNA, the CDR3 is TGTGCCAGCAGTTACCAAAAGGGTAGCGAGACCCAGTACTTC. The whole variable domain, filled in from reference TRBV7-2 and TRBJ2-5, reads GAGVSQSPSNKVTEKGKDVELRCDPISGHTALYWYRQSLGQGLEFLIYFQGNSAPDKSGLPSDRFSAERTGGSVSTLTIQRTQQEDSAVYLCASSYQKGSETQYFGPGTRLLVL.